This is a list of T cell receptor beta chains from one sample in a study of blood T cell repertoires in COVID-19. Data came from immunoSEQ multiplex PCR; TCRdb stores just in-frame clones and leaves some out. Of 390,000 or so clones listed, approximately 92% are singletons. The sequencing input was PBMCs or T cells enriched from blood (not recorded which). The receptor set was obtained from a man younger than 35 who had recovered from COVID-19. Both conserved end residues are part of each CDR3. Clone size is given for some rows only: seen once, a few or many times, or a class if the clone is expanded.

j_gene	len	v_gene	abundance	CDR3aa
TRBJ1-2	12	TRBV28	.	CASSTTEYGYTF
TRBJ1-5	16	TRBV5-8	.	CASSVPRGTDNQPQHF
TRBJ2-5	14	TRBV7-9	.	CASSKWDRRETQYF
TRBJ1-1	12	TRBV28	.	CASSFTQGGAFF
TRBJ2-1	15	TRBV6-5	.	CASSPSFPPHNEQFF
TRBJ1-1	13	TRBV28	.	CASGPTGHTEAFF
TRBJ1-1	14	TRBV5-1	.	CASSRSRVDTEAFF
TRBJ1-1	12	TRBV3-1/TRBV3-2	.	CASSPLGAEAFF
TRBJ2-7	14	TRBV13	.	CASRNRDRGYEQYF
TRBJ1-1	15	TRBV28	.	CASRGGWGLGTEAFF
TRBJ2-7	13	TRBV28	.	CASSYGLGYEQYF
TRBJ1-5	14	TRBV6-5	.	CASRTEASNQPQHF
TRBJ2-5	13	TRBV27	few	CASRRDSEKTQYF
TRBJ2-7	14	TRBV7-2	once	CASSLGLAGDEQYF
TRBJ2-7	16	TRBV4-1	once	CASSQDRGPGSHEQYF
TRBJ2-1	13	TRBV18	.	CASSPDVESPEFF
TRBJ2-7	13	TRBV19	.	CASSTTGIREQYF